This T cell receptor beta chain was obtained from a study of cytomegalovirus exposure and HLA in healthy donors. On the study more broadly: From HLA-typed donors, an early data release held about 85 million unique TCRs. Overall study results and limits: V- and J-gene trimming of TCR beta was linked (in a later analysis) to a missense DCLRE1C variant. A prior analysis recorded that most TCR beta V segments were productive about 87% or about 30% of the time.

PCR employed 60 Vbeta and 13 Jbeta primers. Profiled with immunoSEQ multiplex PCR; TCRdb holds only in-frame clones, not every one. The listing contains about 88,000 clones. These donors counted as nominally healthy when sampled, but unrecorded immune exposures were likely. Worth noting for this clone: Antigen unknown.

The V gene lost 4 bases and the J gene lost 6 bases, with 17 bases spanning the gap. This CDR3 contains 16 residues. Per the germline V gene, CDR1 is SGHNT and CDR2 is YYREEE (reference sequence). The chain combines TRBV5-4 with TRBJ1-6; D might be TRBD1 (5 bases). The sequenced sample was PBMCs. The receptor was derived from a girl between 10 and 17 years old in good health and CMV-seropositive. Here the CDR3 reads CASSKDVGLPNSPLHF. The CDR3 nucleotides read TGTGCCAGCAGCAAGGACGTGGGGCTGCCTAATTCACCCCTCCACTTT.